The 27 T cell receptor beta chains given below trace back to one sample, sequenced in a study of neurological immune-mediated disorders. TCRdb analysed the 5' RACE reads with MiXCR anew, one entry per CDR3 protein. The sample lists about 48,000 distinct CDR3 sequences; around a tenth were seen once. The sample comprised PBMCs. The receptor set was obtained from a woman aged 40 to 50 with HTLV-1-associated myelopathy (HAM/TSP).

This clonotype was observed once. This chain connects TRBV7-3 to TRBJ2-1; tentatively, D is TRBD2 (6 bases). In germline, CDR1 is SGHTA, CDR2 FQGTGA. V gave up 5 bases and J gave up 5 bases, with 13 bases separating them. This CDR3 contains 14 residues. In DNA, the CDR3 is TGTGCCAGCAGCCAACTGGGGGGAGACAATGAGCAGTTCTTC. Translation: CASSQLGGDNEQFF.

This clonotype was seen at least ten times. The CDR3 is CASSVDPTATYNEQFF. The CDR3 DNA sequence: TGTGCCAGCAGCGTAGATCCAACAGCTACCTACAATGAGCAGTTCTTC. This chain links TRBV9 with TRBJ2-1; D gene uncertain. The CDR3 length is 16 residues. Looked up from germline, CDR1 is SGDLS and CDR2 is YYNGEE. The V end was cut by 0 bases, the J end by 2 bases, with 12 bases between.

The sample holds many counts of this clonotype. This sequence joins TRBV6-5 and TRBJ2-5; D is possibly TRBD1 or TRBD2 (5 bases each). Germline V lookup: CDR1 MNHEY, CDR2 SVGAGI. The CDR3 has 13 residues. V lost 5 bases to trimming and J lost 5 bases, with 12 bases between them. Here the CDR3 reads CASSRAGSETQYF. DNA of the CDR3: TGTGCCAGCAGTAGGGCAGGGAGTGAGACCCAGTACTTC.

At least ten counts were recorded for this clonotype. The chain uses TRBV25-1 and TRBJ2-7, with D perhaps matching TRBD1 (6 bases). The CDR3 sequence is 13 residues long. V was cut by 5 bases and J by 2 bases, with 10 bases left in between. Germline CDR1 and CDR2: MGHDK and SYGVNS. The CDR3 nucleotides read TGTGCCAGCAGTAACAGGGCGGCCTACGAGCAGTACTTC. As protein: CASSNRAAYEQYF.

The genes are TRBV18 and TRBJ2-7; 7 bases map to TRBD1. J lost 6 bases, V lost 6 bases, and 11 bases had no gene match. Germline loops: CDR1 KGHSH, CDR2 LQKENI. The CDR3 extends over 14 amino acids. As DNA, the CDR3 is TGTGCCAGCTCCCCGAGGGAACAGGGGAGCGAGCAGTACTTC. It codes for CASSPREQGSEQYF.

This clonotype was seen many times. The rearrangement links TRBV12-3 or TRBV12-4 to TRBJ1-4; D unresolved. Between the trimmed V and J ends, which lost 11 bases and 1 base, there was a span of 14 bases. This CDR3 spans 14 amino acids. The CDR3 DNA reads as TGTGCCTCTCGGGGTTTTGGAACTAATGAAAAACTGTTTTTT. It yields the protein CASRGFGTNEKLFF.

This clonotype showed up many times. An end of the junction differs from the germline gene, which may be a read error. V and J are TRBV4-2 and TRBJ2-3, with D perhaps matching TRBD1 (5 bases). Germline V CDR1 and CDR2: LGHNA, YNFKEQ. The CDR3 consists of 16 residues. The CDR3 DNA is TGCGCCAGCAGCCAAGATGCTGGCAGGGGCACAGATACGCAGTATTTT. Its translation: CASSQDAGRGTDTQYF.

This clonotype appeared many times. The gene calls are TRBV7-9 and TRBJ2-7; no clear D. V lost 5 bases and J 5 bases, leaving 16 bases between the germline ends. CDR3 length: 14 amino acids. CDR1 and CDR2 (germline): SEHNR, FQNEAQ (reference sequence). The DNA of the CDR3 is TGTGCCAGCAGCCCGGTGGGCAATGGCAACGAGCAGTACTTC. Encoded protein: CASSPVGNGNEQYF.

This clonotype was observed a single time. Possible read error: a much larger clone is one base away. The rearrangement links TRBV5-1 to TRBJ2-3; D not resolved. The CDR3 runs to 15 residues. Germline V CDR1 and CDR2: SGHRS, YFSETQ. Trimming cost V 0 bases and J 1 base, with 9 bases left between them. Written as DNA, the CDR3 is TGCGCCAGCAGCTTGGAGGATATACGCACAGATACGCAGTATTTT. Amino acid sequence: CASSLEDIRTDTQYF.

This clonotype was detected many times. The chain carries TRBV5-5 and TRBJ2-7; 8 positions match TRBD1. Germline V CDR1 and CDR2: SGHKS, YYEKEE (reference sequence). The CDR3 sequence is 14 residues long. V lost 4 bases to trimming and J lost 3 bases; unmatched junction nucleotides: 6. In nucleotides, the CDR3 is TGTGCCAGCAGCCAGGGACAGGCCGGCTACGAGCAGTACTTC. It yields the protein CASSQGQAGYEQYF.

This clonotype was detected ten times or more. The V gene is TRBV15, the J gene TRBJ2-5, with 8 bases that match TRBD2. The V gene's germline CDR1 is LNHNV and CDR2 YYDKDF (reference sequence). This CDR3 is built from 17 residues. The V gene end was trimmed by 7 bases and the J gene end by 5 bases; junction bases not matched to a gene: 18. CDR3 protein: CATKQEIAGTPGETQYF. The CDR3 DNA follows: TGTGCCACCAAGCAAGAAATAGCGGGGACCCCAGGGGAGACCCAGTACTTC. The full variable domain, completed using reference TRBV15 and TRBJ2-5, is DAMVIQNPRYQVTQFGKPVTLSCSQTLNHNVMYWYQQKSSQAPKLLFHYYDKDFNNEADTPDNFQSRRPNTSFCFLDIRSPGLGDTAMYLCATKQEIAGTPGETQYFGPGTRLLVL.

The CDR3 nucleotides are TGTGCCAGCAGTCTCCCGTGGGGATGGGCTGAAGCTTTCTTT. This encodes CASSLPWGWAEAFF. The chain links TRBV28 to TRBJ1-1; no reliable D call. Germline V CDR1 and CDR2: MDHEN, SYDVKM. V lost 5 bases and J 6 bases, leaving 16 bases between the germline ends. This CDR3 spans 14 amino acids.

This rearrangement joins TRBV29-1 to TRBJ2-5; a weak D match, TRBD2 (5 bases). Germline V lookup: CDR1 SQVTM, CDR2 ANQGSEA. The V end lost 7 bases, the J end lost 4 bases, and 13 bases lay between the germline ends. The CDR3 spans 12 residues. CDR3 nucleotide sequence: TGCAGCGCCGGAGGAGAGCGAGAGACCCAGTACTTC. It encodes CSAGGERETQYF. The variable domain in full, completed from reference TRBV29-1 and TRBJ2-5, reads SAVISQKPSRDICQRGTSLTIQCQVDSQVTMMFWYRQQPGQSLTLIATANQGSEATYESGFVIDKFPISRPNLTFSTLTVSNMSPEDSSIYLCSAGGERETQYFGPGTRLLVL.

This clonotype was picked up a small number of times. This chain links TRBV3-1 with TRBJ2-3; 7 nucleotides align to TRBD2. The V gene's germline CDR1 is LGHDT and CDR2 YNNKEL (reference sequence). The CDR3 is made up of 16 amino acids. With V trimmed by 1 base and J by 5 bases, 9 bases remained unmatched. CDR3 DNA sequence: TGTGCCAGCAGCCAAGTCGCGGGGGACCCGGGAGATACGCAGTATTTT. Translating gives CASSQVAGDPGDTQYF.

This clonotype appeared many times. The chain couples TRBV20-1 to TRBJ2-1, with 11 bases that match TRBD2. From germline, CDR1 is DFQATT and CDR2 SNEGSKA (reference sequence). Germline trimming cut 3 bases from V and 2 bases from J; bases unmatched to any gene: 6. The CDR3 runs to 16 residues. CDR3 sequence reads: CSARASGGPAYNEQFF. Here the CDR3 DNA reads TGCAGTGCTAGGGCTAGCGGGGGGCCCGCCTACAATGAGCAGTTCTTC.

This clonotype was seen ten or more times. V is TRBV20-1 and J is TRBJ2-3; 9 bases agree with TRBD2. Germline-derived CDR1 and CDR2 are DFQATT and SNEGSKA (reference sequence). V lost 1 base to trimming and J lost 9 bases; unmatched junction nucleotides: 5. This CDR3 region has 13 residues. The CDR3, as DNA: TGCAGTGCTAGAGTAGCGGGGGAAGGCACGCAGTATTTT. It translates to CSARVAGEGTQYF.

This clonotype occurred many times. This chain links TRBV2 with TRBJ2-5, with 8 positions matching TRBD2. The CDR3 totals 13 residues. J was trimmed by 6 bases and V by 8 bases; bases with no gene match: 8. Germline-derived CDR1 and CDR2 are SNHLY and FYNNEI. The CDR3 spells CASGGGGTQTQYF. The DNA for the CDR3 is TGTGCCAGCGGAGGCGGGGGGACGCAGACCCAGTACTTC.

This clonotype was found many times. DNA of the CDR3: TGTGCCAGCAGTTTAAGTACTCGCAATCAGCCCCAGCATTTT. It codes for CASSLSTRNQPQHF. The genes are TRBV12-3 or TRBV12-4 and TRBJ1-5; D gene unclear. The CDR3 extends over 14 amino acids. Trimming pared 2 bases from V and 2 bases from J, leaving 7 bases between.

The chain employs TRBV21-1 and TRBJ1-3; the table's D call, TRBD1, was not checked against the DNA. TRBV21-1 is a pseudogene locus. This CDR3 comprises 16 residues. The CDR3 region is CASSSHRGDSGNTIYF. CDR3 DNA: TGTGCCAGCAGCTCCCACAGGGGAGACTCTGGAAACACCATATATTTT.

There are many counts of this clonotype. V and J are TRBV20-1 and TRBJ1-1; possibly TRBD1 for D (6 bases). The germline V and J ends were trimmed by 0 bases and 1 base, with 9 bases remaining between them. The CDR3 runs 14 residues. Germline-derived CDR1 and CDR2 are DFQATT and SNEGSKA (reference sequence). CDR3 sequence (DNA): TGCAGTGCTAGAGATAGAGGGGGGAACACTGAAGCTTTCTTT. It yields the protein CSARDRGGNTEAFF.

This clonotype was counted at least ten times. The chain couples TRBV29-1 to TRBJ1-2, with D unresolved. V was trimmed by 4 bases and J by 3 bases, leaving 9 bases between them. Looked up from germline, CDR1 is SQVTM and CDR2 is ANQGSEA. This CDR3 contains 12 residues. Here the CDR3 reads CSVVAEDYGYTF. CDR3 DNA: TGCAGCGTTGTTGCAGAGGACTATGGCTACACCTTC.

Concerning this clonotype itself: The junction differs from germline at one of its ends, possibly a read error. This chain links TRBV4-2 with TRBJ2-3; 9 nucleotides line up with TRBD2. Germline lookup yields CDR1 LGHNA and CDR2 YNFKEQ. This CDR3 region has 16 residues. The CDR3 loop reads CASSQGAGGKGDTRYF. In DNA, the CDR3 is TGTGCCAGCAGCCAAGGCGCGGGGGGGAAAGGAGATACGCGGTATTTT.

At least ten counts were recorded for this clonotype. The CDR3 loop reads CASSYSIRTGAYEQYF. The DNA for the CDR3 is TGTGCCAGCAGTTACTCGATAAGGACAGGGGCCTACGAGCAGTACTTC. This rearrangement joins TRBV6-2 or TRBV6-3 to TRBJ2-7; TRBD1 matches at 9 bases. The CDR3 extends over 16 amino acids. CDR1 and CDR2 from the germline V gene are MNHEY and SVGEGT. Trimming cost V 0 bases and J 2 bases; bases outside gene matches: 5.

This clonotype was counted many times. The chain carries TRBV27 and TRBJ1-1, with 7 bases aligning to TRBD1. This CDR3 has 15 residues. The germline gives CDR1 MNHEY, CDR2 SMNVEV (reference sequence). The V and J ends lost 6 bases and 5 bases, in that order; junction bases with no gene match: 12. The chain's CDR3 is CASSALTGVRTEAFF. The CDR3 bases are TGTGCCAGCAGCGCACTCACAGGGGTGAGGACTGAAGCTTTCTTT.

Many counts were recorded for this clonotype. This chain connects TRBV12-3 or TRBV12-4 to TRBJ2-7, with D perhaps matching TRBD1 or TRBD2 (5 bases each). The CDR3 sequence is 14 residues long. Trimming left V 2 bases short and J 2 bases short, with 10 bases between. Written as DNA, the CDR3 is TGTGCCAGCAGTTTAATGGGGGTCCCCTACGAGCAGTACTTC. It specifies CASSLMGVPYEQYF.

This clonotype was picked up many times. V and J are TRBV20-1 and TRBJ2-5; the D call may be TRBD1 or TRBD2 (6 bases each). Trimming removed 3 bases from V and 4 bases from J, with 18 bases in between. The CDR3 totals 15 residues. Per germline, CDR1 DFQATT and CDR2 SNEGSKA (reference sequence). CDR3 DNA: TGCAGTGCTAGCGCCCTACGGGGGCAGGGAGAGACCCAGTACTTC. Translated, it gives CSASALRGQGETQYF.

This clonotype was seen many times. This chain joins TRBV11-2 and TRBJ2-1, with 8 bases fitting TRBD2. CDR3 size: 18 residues. The germline CDR1 and CDR2 sequences are SGHAT and FQNNGV. J gave up 3 bases and V 5 bases, and 15 bases lay outside the gene matches. The chain's CDR3 is CASSPRLHPGGYYNEQFF. The CDR3 coding sequence is TGTGCCAGCAGCCCCCGACTCCACCCGGGGGGGTACTACAATGAGCAGTTCTTC.